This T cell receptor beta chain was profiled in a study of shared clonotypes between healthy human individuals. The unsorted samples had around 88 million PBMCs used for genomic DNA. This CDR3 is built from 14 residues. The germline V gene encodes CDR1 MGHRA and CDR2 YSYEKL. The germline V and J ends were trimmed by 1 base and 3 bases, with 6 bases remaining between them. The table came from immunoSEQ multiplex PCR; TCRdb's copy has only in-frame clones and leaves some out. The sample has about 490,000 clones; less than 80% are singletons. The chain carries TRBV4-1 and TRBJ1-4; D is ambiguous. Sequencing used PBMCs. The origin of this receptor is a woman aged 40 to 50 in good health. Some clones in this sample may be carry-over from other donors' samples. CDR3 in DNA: TGCGCCAGCAGCCAAGGCCTAGCTAATGAAAAACTGTTTTTT. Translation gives CASSQGLANEKLFF.